The rows below give T cell receptor beta chains drawn from one sample of a study of blood T cells in healthy people across ages. TCRdb independently ran MiXCR on the 5' RACE reads; one entry per CDR3 protein. The sample records about 500,000 distinct CDR3 sequences, about 25% being singletons. This sample also belongs to another study, concerning T cells of mothers and their children.

Sequences were obtained from blood. The receptor set was obtained from a boy aged 5-17 years in good health. CDR3s include the opening cysteine and the closing phenylalanine or tryptophan. The D gene is left open where the match is weak. Expanded clones are given a class, and other clones once, few, many or no size at all.

clone_size j_call v_call d_call cdr3_nt cdr3_aa
. TRBJ2-1 TRBV5-6 . TGTGCCAGCAGCCGCCTGCTTCAGCCCTACAATGAGCAGTTCTTC CASSRLLQPYNEQFF
few TRBJ2-1 TRBV10-3 . TGTGCCACCCGGACGCCCGCTTACAATGAGCAGTTCTTC CATRTPAYNEQFF
. TRBJ1-2 TRBV11-2 . TGTGCCAGCAGGAATGGGGGGCGCGGCTACACCTTC CASRNGGRGYTF
. TRBJ2-5 TRBV5-1 . TGCGCCAGCAGCTTTACAGGGTTGGTGGGGGAGACCCAGTACTTC CASSFTGLVGETQYF
. TRBJ2-4 TRBV5-1 TRBD2 TGCGCCAGCAGCCCGGGGACTAGCGGAACAAACATTCAGTACTTC CASSPGTSGTNIQYF
few TRBJ2-2 TRBV2 . TGTGCCAGCAGGGATCGACAGGTTTCCGGGGAGCTGTTTTTT CASRDRQVSGELFF
. TRBJ1-4 TRBV4-1 TRBD1 TGCGCCAGCAGCCAAGAACTTCGGCAGGGGGTAAAACTGTTTTTT CASSQELRQGVKLFF
. TRBJ2-7 TRBV3-1 . TGTGCCAGCAGCCAAGGGTTCGCAGGGATTCACTACGAGCAGTACTTC CASSQGFAGIHYEQYF
. TRBJ2-1 TRBV19 TRBD2 TGTGCCAGTAGTAGAGCAGCGGGAGCGAATGAGCAGTTCTTC CASSRAAGANEQFF
. TRBJ1-2 TRBV4-3 . TGCGCCAGCAGCCAAGATTCGTGGATTGGTGGCTACACCTTC CASSQDSWIGGYTF
. TRBJ2-3 TRBV21-1 . TGTGCCAGCGTATCGGGTGGCCATACGCAGTATTTT CASVSGGHTQYF
. TRBJ1-4 TRBV28 . TGTGCCAGCGGCTTACAGGGTAATGAAAAACTGTTTTTT CASGLQGNEKLFF
. TRBJ2-5 TRBV7-3 . TGTGCCAGCAGCTTTCCGGGAGACCGGACAGCAAGACAAGAGACCCAGTACTTC CASSFPGDRTARQETQYF
few TRBJ2-7 TRBV7-3 TRBD2 TGTGCCAGCAGCTCTATAGCGGGGGACTACGAGCAGTACTTC CASSSIAGDYEQYF
. TRBJ2-2 TRBV4-3 . TGCGCCAGCAGCCTTAGCCCAGGGAGGACCGGGGAGCTGTTTTTT CASSLSPGRTGELFF
. TRBJ1-2 TRBV7-9 TRBD1 TGTGCCAGCAGCTACTCGGGACAGGGCAATCTCGGCTACACCTTC CASSYSGQGNLGYTF
. TRBJ1-1 TRBV7-2 . TGTGCCAGCAGCTTAGCCGGGACCGTAACGGAAGCTTTCTTT CASSLAGTVTEAFF
. TRBJ1-3 TRBV12-3/TRBV12-4 . TGTGCCAGCAGTCCACCTGGGCGGGTTACTGGAAACACCATATATTTT CASSPPGRVTGNTIYF
. TRBJ2-4 TRBV29-1 . TGCAGCGCGAGGGACGGGGAAAACATTCAGTACTTC CSARDGENIQYF
. TRBJ2-4 TRBV20-1 TRBD2 TGCAGTGCCCCGCCCGTAGGACTAGCAAAGGACATTCAGTACTTC CSAPPVGLAKDIQYF
. TRBJ2-1 TRBV6-2/TRBV6-3 TRBD2 TGTGCCAGCATGAGATCTAGCGGGGGATACAATGAGCAGTTCTTC CASMRSSGGYNEQFF
few TRBJ1-6 TRBV20-1 . TGCAGTGCTAGACCCGCAGGGAGCTCCTATAATTCACCCCTCCACTTT CSARPAGSSYNSPLHF
. TRBJ2-7 TRBV30 TRBD1 TGTGCCTGGAGTACCCGGACAGGGATCTCCTACGAGCAGTACTTC CAWSTRTGISYEQYF
. TRBJ1-2 TRBV27 . TGTGCCGGCAGTTTACAGGGATGGAGGAACTATGGCTACACCTTC CAGSLQGWRNYGYTF
many TRBJ2-3 TRBV9 TRBD1 TGTGCCAGCAGCGTAGGACCGGGACAGGGAGCGGATACGCAGTATTTT CASSVGPGQGADTQYF
. TRBJ2-2 TRBV28 TRBD1 TGTGCCAGCAGTTTAACCGACAGGGGGACCGGGGAGCTGTTTTTT CASSLTDRGTGELFF
. TRBJ2-2 TRBV20-1 . TGCAGTGCTAGAGAAGGCTTCGGCACCGGGGAGCTGTTTTTT CSAREGFGTGELFF
. TRBJ2-3 TRBV6-5 TRBD2 TGTGCCAGCAGTTTTAGCGGGGGGCCCACAGATACGCAGTATTTT CASSFSGGPTDTQYF
many TRBJ2-7 TRBV18 TRBD2 TGTGCCAGCTCCTCCGGGAGGTACGAGCAGTACTTC CASSSGRYEQYF
. TRBJ2-1 TRBV28 TRBD2 TGTGCCAGCAGTTTATGGAGCGGGAGGGGAGGGGAGCAGTTCTTC CASSLWSGRGGEQFF
few TRBJ2-3 TRBV27 TRBD2 TGTGCCAGCAGTCCTAACGGACTAGCGGGGATCACAGATACGCAGTATTTT CASSPNGLAGITDTQYF
. TRBJ2-3 TRBV28 . TGTGCCAGCAGTTGGTCTAACGCCGCGGTTACGCAGTATTTT CASSWSNAAVTQYF
few TRBJ2-7 TRBV9 . TGTGCCAGCAGCGCTTGGTGGGGGTCGGGGGAGCAGTACTTC CASSAWWGSGEQYF